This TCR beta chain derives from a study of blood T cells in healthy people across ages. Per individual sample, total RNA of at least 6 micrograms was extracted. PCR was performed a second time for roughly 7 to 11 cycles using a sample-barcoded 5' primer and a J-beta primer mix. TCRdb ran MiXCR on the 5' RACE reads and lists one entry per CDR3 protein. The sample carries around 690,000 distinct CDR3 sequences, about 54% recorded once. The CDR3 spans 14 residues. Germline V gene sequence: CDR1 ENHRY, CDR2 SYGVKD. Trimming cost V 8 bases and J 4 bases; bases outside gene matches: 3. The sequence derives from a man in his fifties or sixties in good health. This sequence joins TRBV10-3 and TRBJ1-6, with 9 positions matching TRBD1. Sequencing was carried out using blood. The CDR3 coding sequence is TGTGCCATCCAACAGGGGGCTTATAATTCACCCCTCCACTTT. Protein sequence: CAIQQGAYNSPLHF.